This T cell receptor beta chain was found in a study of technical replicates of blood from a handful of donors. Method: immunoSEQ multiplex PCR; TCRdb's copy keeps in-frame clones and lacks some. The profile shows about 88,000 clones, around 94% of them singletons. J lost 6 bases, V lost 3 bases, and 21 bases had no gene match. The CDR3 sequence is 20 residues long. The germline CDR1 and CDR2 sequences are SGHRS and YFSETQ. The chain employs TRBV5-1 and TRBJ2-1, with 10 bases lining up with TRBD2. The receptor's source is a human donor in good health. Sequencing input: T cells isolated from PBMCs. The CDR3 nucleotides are TGCGCCAGCAGCTGGCAGAGAGAGACAAAACTTAGCGGGAGGCTCAATGAGCAGTTCTTC. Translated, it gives CASSWQRETKLSGRLNEQFF.